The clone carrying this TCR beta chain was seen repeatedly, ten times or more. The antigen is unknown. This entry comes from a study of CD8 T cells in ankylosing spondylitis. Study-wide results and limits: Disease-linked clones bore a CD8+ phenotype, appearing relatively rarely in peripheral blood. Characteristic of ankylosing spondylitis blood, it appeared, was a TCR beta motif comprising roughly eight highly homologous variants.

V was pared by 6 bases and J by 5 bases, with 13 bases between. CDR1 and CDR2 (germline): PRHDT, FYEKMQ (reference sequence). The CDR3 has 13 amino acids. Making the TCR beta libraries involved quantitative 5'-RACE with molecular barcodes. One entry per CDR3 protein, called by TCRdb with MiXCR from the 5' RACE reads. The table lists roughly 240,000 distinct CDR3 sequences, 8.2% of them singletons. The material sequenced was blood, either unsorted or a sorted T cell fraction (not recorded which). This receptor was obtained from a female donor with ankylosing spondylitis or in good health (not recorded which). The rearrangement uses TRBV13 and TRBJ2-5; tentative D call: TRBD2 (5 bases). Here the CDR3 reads CASRFGVIETQYF. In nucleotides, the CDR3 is TGTGCCAGCAGATTCGGGGTCATCGAGACCCAGTACTTC.